This T cell receptor beta chain was recovered during a study of CD8+ T cells in alopecia areata. Points from the study as a whole: An increase in clonality over normal scalp was evident in lesional scalp, especially alopecia totalis/universalis.

Alopecia areata patients provided lesional scalp punch biopsies and peripheral blood, both collected for the study. cDNA reverse transcribed from extracted RNA served as the sequencing template. TCRdb keeps only in-frame clones here, not all; method: immunoSEQ multiplex PCR. The repertoire includes about 140,000 clones, about three fifths of them detected once, and 5% to 7.5% sits in the top ten. The CDR3 totals 13 residues. Germline CDR1 is SGHTA and CDR2 is FQGNSA. J was trimmed by 5 bases and V by 1 base; bases with no gene match: 1. On this clone itself: Its specificity is unknown.

The sequencing used CD4+ T cells sorted from blood, collected at week 0. The receptor was derived from a human donor with alopecia areata. V gene TRBV7-2 combines with J gene TRBJ1-1; TRBD1 agrees at 7 bases. The chain's CDR3 is CASSLDRGTEAFF. CDR3 bases: TGTGCCAGCAGCTTAGACAGGGGTACTGAAGCTTTCTTT.